This T cell receptor beta chain was obtained from a study of human T cells and chemical hapten exposure. Time point of the sample: patch test 1, 2 weeks after DPC sensitization. The treatment denotes: therapeutic diphenylcyclopropenone sensitization with weekly scalp DPC. It was from unfractionated whole blood that total RNA was extracted. Authors' processing steps: There were a median of around 96,000 TCRs per sample, with a range from roughly 20,000 to 700,000. TCRdb re-analysed the RACE reads in MiXCR, keeping a single row per CDR3 protein. The V and J calls reflect TCRdb's pipeline rather than the authors' work. The profile covers around 380,000 distinct CDR3 sequences, with roughly 5% appearing a single time and under 3% taken by the ten largest. Germline values: CDR1 MGHRA, CDR2 YSYEKL. The CDR3 totals 15 residues. Unmatched junction bases numbered 9, after V lost 4 bases and J lost 8 bases. This clonotype was seen at least ten times.

The rearrangement links TRBV4-1 to TRBJ1-4, with 8 bases matching TRBD1. The receptor's source is a woman in her 50s with alopecia areata. Some clones in this sample may be carry-over from other donors' samples. The sample was whole blood, taken in connection with sensitization to the hapten diphenylcyclopropenone (DPC). In DNA, the CDR3 is TGCGCCAGCAGCCCGGAGACAGGGGATTTAGAAAAACTGTTTTTT. Protein product: CASSPETGDLEKLFF.